The sequence of this T cell receptor (beta chain) was determined in a study of OX40 agonist ivuxolimab in advanced cancers. For the study at large: Eligibility rules accepted prior anti-PD-1, anti-PD-L1 or anti-CTLA-4 therapy, and roughly 40% had some.

Profiled with immunoSEQ multiplex PCR; TCRdb holds only in-frame clones, not every one. The sample lists 35,000 to 50,000 clones; approximately 84% were seen once. This CDR3 region has 13 residues. V was cut by 1 base and J by 2 bases, with 6 bases left in between. CDR1 is MNHNS, CDR2 SASEGT, per germline. Autoimmune disease history or systemic immunosuppression excluded patients. On cycle 4 day 1 and cycle 7 day 1, as well as at baseline, blood was sampled. The rearrangement joins TRBV6-1 to TRBJ2-7; D gene uncertain. The specimen comprised CD4+ or CD8+ T cells sorted from blood, sampled in a trial of the OX40 agonist ivuxolimab. The receptor comes from an adult with an advanced solid tumor such as melanoma, head and neck, liver or kidney cancer. The CDR3 protein is CASSEVTAYEQYV. The CDR3 DNA sequence: TGTGCCAGCAGTGAAGTAACAGCCTACGAGCAGTACGTC.